This T cell receptor beta chain was retrieved from a study of T cell repertoires in cytomegalovirus infection. Study-wide results and caveats: Cumulated frequencies of public TCR beta families served to identify carriers of CMV plus the relevant HLA.

Notes on this clonotype: Its antigen is still unknown.

TCRdb re-called the reads through MiXCR, storing one row per CDR3 protein. The table lists some 560,000 distinct CDR3 sequences, approximately 40% of them singletons, with 48% in the top ten. Material: cultured PBMCs, obtained from culture after CMV antigen stimulation. The sequence came from a human donor in good health (CMV status not recorded). Some clones in this sample may be carry-over from other donors' samples.

The CDR3 DNA is TGTGCCAGCAGTGAAAGGTGGTCCCGGGATCAGCCCCAGCATTTT. Its translation: CASSERWSRDQPQHF. The chain recombines TRBV6-1 with TRBJ1-5; D not certain. The V gene lost 2 bases and the J gene lost 5 bases, with 13 bases spanning the gap. The length of the CDR3 is 15 residues. CDR1 and CDR2 (germline): MNHNS, SASEGT.